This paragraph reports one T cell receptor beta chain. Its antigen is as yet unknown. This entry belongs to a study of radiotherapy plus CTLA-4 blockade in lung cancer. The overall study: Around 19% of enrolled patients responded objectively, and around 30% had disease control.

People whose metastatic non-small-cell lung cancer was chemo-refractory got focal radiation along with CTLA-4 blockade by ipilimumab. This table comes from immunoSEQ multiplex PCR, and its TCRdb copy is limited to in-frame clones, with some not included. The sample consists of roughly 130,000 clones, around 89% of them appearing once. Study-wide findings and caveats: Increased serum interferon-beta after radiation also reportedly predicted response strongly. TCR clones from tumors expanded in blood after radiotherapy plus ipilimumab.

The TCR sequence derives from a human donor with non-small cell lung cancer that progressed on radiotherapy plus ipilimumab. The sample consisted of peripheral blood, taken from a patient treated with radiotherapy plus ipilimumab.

CDR3 nucleotides: TGTGCCAGCAGTGCCGGGACAGGTTTTGGCTACAATGAGCAGTTCTTC. This encodes CASSAGTGFGYNEQFF. This rearrangement joins TRBV6-1 to TRBJ2-1; 8 bases agree with TRBD1. Losses at the gene ends were 4 bases for V and 3 bases for J; bases not matched to a gene: 8. CDR1 and CDR2 from the germline V gene are MNHNS and SASEGT. The CDR3 consists of 16 residues.